One sample yielded the 32 T cell receptor beta chains listed below, sequenced in a study of human T cells and chemical hapten exposure. Time point denoted: patch test 2, 6 weeks after DPC sensitization. The treatment is: therapeutic diphenylcyclopropenone sensitization with weekly scalp DPC. TCRdb fed the RACE reads into MiXCR, producing one record per CDR3 protein. The sample carries under 450,000 distinct CDR3 sequences, nearly 6.5% recorded once. The sample in question was whole blood, obtained in connection with sensitization to the hapten diphenylcyclopropenone (DPC). These receptors all stem from a woman aged 18-35 years with alopecia areata. Some clones in this sample may be carry-over from other donors' samples.

This clonotype was observed a handful of times. The chain uses TRBV4-1 and TRBJ1-4; tentative D call: TRBD1 (6 bases). V was cut by 2 bases and J by 7 bases, with 11 bases left in between. CDR3 length equals 14 residues. Looked up from germline, CDR1 is MGHRA and CDR2 is YSYEKL. CDR3 coding DNA: TGCGCCAGCAGCCAACCCGACAGGATTGAAAAACTGTTTTTT. Translating gives CASSQPDRIEKLFF.

The V call is TRBV3-1, the J call TRBJ2-2; D uncertain. Trimming took 1 base from V and 4 from J, leaving 10 bases between them. Germline V CDR1 and CDR2: LGHDT, YNNKEL (reference sequence). The CDR3 has 15 residues. The CDR3 region has the DNA TGTGCCAGCAGCCAAGGGTGGCCTTTCACCGGGGAGCTGTTTTTT. It encodes CASSQGWPFTGELFF.

V and J are TRBV6-2 or TRBV6-3 and TRBJ2-7, with TRBD2 identical over 7 bases. Germline lookup yields CDR1 MNHEY and CDR2 SVGEGT. With 2 bases clipped from V and 1 base from J, the junction kept 2 bases outside the gene matches. The CDR3 has 14 amino acids. The CDR3 sequence is CASSYRGGSYEQYF. As DNA, the CDR3 is TGTGCCAGCAGTTACAGGGGAGGGTCCTACGAGCAGTACTTC.

The chain has TRBV12-3 or TRBV12-4 and TRBJ1-3; D not certain. With 5 bases removed from V and 8 bases from J, the gap between germline ends came to 7 bases. This CDR3 is built from 11 residues. CDR3 loop: CASSGSHTIYF. For the CDR3, the DNA is TGTGCCAGCAGTGGGAGTCACACCATATATTTT.

This clonotype has a handful of counts. This chain joins TRBV11-3 and TRBJ2-1, with no clear D. V was clipped by 0 bases and J by 5 bases, with 11 bases between them. CDR3 length: 15 residues. Germline V gene lookup returns CDR1 SGHNT and CDR2 YENEEA. DNA of the CDR3: TGTGCCAGCAGCTTAGACAGAGGCCTTCACAATGAGCAGTTCTTC. The encoded protein is CASSLDRGLHNEQFF.

This clonotype was seen repeatedly, ten times or more. The chain is built from TRBV6-2 or TRBV6-3 and TRBJ2-5, with D perhaps TRBD1 (5 bases). The germline V gene encodes CDR1 MNHEY and CDR2 SVGEGT. The CDR3 spans 13 residues. V was trimmed by 6 bases and J by 2 bases, leaving 10 bases between them. DNA of the CDR3: TGTGCCAGCAGCCCGGACATACAAGAGACCCAGTACTTC. Protein sequence: CASSPDIQETQYF.

In this sample, this clonotype turned up many times. J is TRBJ1-1 and V is TRBV6-5; 7 bases are a match to TRBD1. Germline CDR1 and CDR2: MNHEY and SVGAGI. Germline trimming cut 5 bases from V and 0 bases from J; bases unmatched to any gene: 3. The CDR3 is made up of 14 amino acids. The CDR3 here is CASSKGGVNTEAFF. CDR3 in DNA: TGTGCCAGCAGTAAAGGGGGCGTGAACACTGAAGCTTTCTTT.

This clonotype came up many times. This chain connects TRBV7-2 to TRBJ1-6; D is possibly TRBD1 (5 bases). Looked up from germline, CDR1 is SGHTA and CDR2 is FQGNSA. V was clipped by 2 bases and J by 10 bases, with 18 bases between them. There are 16 residues in the CDR3. Here the CDR3 DNA reads TGTGCCAGCAGCTTATCAGAAACAGGCGCGGGATCACCCCTCCACTTT. Translated, it gives CASSLSETGAGSPLHF. Supplemented by reference TRBV7-2 and TRBJ1-6, the full variable domain reads GAGVSQSPSNKVTEKGKDVELRCDPISGHTALYWYRQSLGQGLEFLIYFQGNSAPDKSGLPSDRFSAERTGGSVSTLTIQRTQQEDSAVYLCASSLSETGAGSPLHFGNGTRLTVT.

The genes are TRBV14 and TRBJ2-1; no definite D call. V lost 5 bases to trimming and J lost 4 bases, with 6 bases between them. CDR3 length: 12 amino acids. Germline CDR1 SGHDN, CDR2 FVKESK. The CDR3 loop is CASSWSYNEQFF. The DNA for the CDR3 is TGTGCCAGCAGCTGGAGTTACAATGAGCAGTTCTTC. The whole variable domain, filled in from reference TRBV14 and TRBJ2-1, reads EAGVTQFPSHSVIEKGQTVTLRCDPISGHDNLYWYRRVMGKEIKFLLHFVKESKQDESGMPNNRFLAERTGGTYSTLKVQPAELEDSGVYFCASSWSYNEQFFGPGTRLTVL.

This clonotype was counted between two and nine times. The chain carries TRBV6-5 and TRBJ1-5, with TRBD1 identical over 8 bases. Trimming cost V 2 bases and J 7 bases; bases outside gene matches: 4. The CDR3 has 14 amino acids. Per the germline V gene, CDR1 is MNHEY and CDR2 is SVGAGI. The DNA of the CDR3 is TGTGCCAGCAGTTACGACAGGGGAGGACAGCCCCAGCATTTT. This codes for CASSYDRGGQPQHF.

This clonotype came up many times. This chain uses TRBV3-1 with TRBJ1-1; maybe TRBD1 (6 bases). Per germline, CDR1 LGHDT and CDR2 YNNKEL (reference sequence). Deletions cut 4 bases from V and 5 bases from J, with 14 bases between. This CDR3 contains 14 residues. CDR3 nucleotide sequence: TGTGCCAGCAGCCTTTACAGGGAAGGGACTGAAGCTTTCTTT. This gives the protein CASSLYREGTEAFF.

This clonotype was observed at least ten times. The chain recombines TRBV4-3 with TRBJ1-1; no clear D. This CDR3 has 14 residues. Trimming removed 4 bases from V and 3 bases from J, with 12 bases in between. In germline, CDR1 is LGHNA, CDR2 YSLEER. CDR3 loop: CASSPERVDTEAFF. CDR3 coding DNA: TGCGCCAGCAGCCCCGAGAGGGTTGACACTGAAGCTTTCTTT.

This clonotype has at least ten counts. J is TRBJ1-5 and V is TRBV5-5; TRBD1 matches 8 bases. Germline CDR1 and CDR2: SGHKS and YYEKEE (reference sequence). The CDR3 is 15 amino acids. J gave up 3 bases and V 4 bases, and 6 bases lay outside the gene matches. CDR3 nucleotide sequence: TGTGCCAGCAGCCCTGGACAGGGCCACAATCAGCCCCAGCATTTT. This encodes CASSPGQGHNQPQHF.

This clonotype showed up just a few times. The chain combines TRBV28 with TRBJ2-7; D is perhaps TRBD1 (8 bases). There are 17 residues in the CDR3. V lost 4 bases and J 2 bases, leaving 21 bases between the germline ends. CDR1 MDHEN and CDR2 SYDVKM come from the germline V gene. CDR3 DNA: TGTGCCAGCAGTTCGCCCGGCGGGGGACAGGCCACCTACGAGCAGTACTTC. Translation: CASSSPGGGQATYEQYF.

The sample holds many counts of this clonotype. The chain is built from TRBV6-7 and TRBJ1-2; D call uncertain. TRBV6-7 carries the ORF label, with uncertain function. V dropped 5 bases and J dropped 5 bases, with 27 bases sitting between them. The CDR3 sequence is 18 residues long. The CDR3 nucleotides read TGTGCCAGCAGTCTCCTCATGGGCGCACTCCCCTGGGGTTATGGCTACACCTTC. This encodes CASSLLMGALPWGYGYTF.

CDR3 DNA sequence: TGTGCCAGCAGCCATATGGGGACAGGGGCCTTAAGGGATGAAAAACTGTTTTTT. This translates into CASSHMGTGALRDEKLFF. This chain connects TRBV3-1 to TRBJ1-4, with TRBD1 matching over 10 bases. This CDR3 has 18 residues. Germline V gives CDR1 LGHDT, CDR2 YNNKEL (reference sequence). V shed 3 bases, J shed 6 bases, and the junction held 13 bases outside the gene matches.

This clonotype was seen at least ten times. The gene calls are TRBV7-8 and TRBJ2-6; D is unresolved. This CDR3 region has 15 residues. V lost 2 bases and J lost 0, with 5 bases in between. Germline CDR1 reads SGHVS; CDR2 reads FQNEAQ. In DNA form, the CDR3 reads TGTGCCAGCAGCTTATTACCCTCTGGGGCCAACGTCCTGACTTTC. The encoded protein is CASSLLPSGANVLTF.

In its sample, this clonotype was seen a few times. The chain employs TRBV27 and TRBJ2-7; 10 bases align to TRBD2. Trimming cost V 8 bases and J 2 bases; bases outside gene matches: 3. CDR3 size: 13 residues. Germline CDR1 reads MNHEY; CDR2 reads SMNVEV (reference sequence). In DNA, the CDR3 is TGTGCCAGCGGGAGCGGGGGGGCCTACGAGCAGTACTTC. It codes for CASGSGGAYEQYF.

This clonotype was counted ten times or more. This CDR3 reads CSVWGQETQYF. CDR3 nucleotides: TGCAGCGTTTGGGGGCAAGAGACCCAGTACTTC. The chain links TRBV29-1 to TRBJ2-5; either TRBD1 or TRBD2 may fit D (5 bases each). V dropped 5 bases and J dropped 2 bases, with 6 bases sitting between them. The germline CDR1 and CDR2 sequences are SQVTM and ANQGSEA. The CDR3 extends over 11 amino acids.

This clonotype has only a few counts. This chain connects TRBV29-1 to TRBJ2-1, with 7 bases matching TRBD2. The CDR3 extends over 17 amino acids. Per the germline V gene, CDR1 is SQVTM and CDR2 is ANQGSEA. Trimming took 8 bases from V and 1 from J; bases not matched to a gene: 17. The CDR3 region is CSTLGGRGRSSYNEQFF. CDR3 nucleotides: TGCAGCACGTTGGGGGGGAGAGGGCGATCATCCTACAATGAGCAGTTCTTC.

The chain couples TRBV9 to TRBJ2-3; D is undetermined. The CDR3 contains 14 residues. V was shortened by 4 bases and J by 9 bases, with 18 bases between the two germline ends. CDR1 and CDR2 (germline): SGDLS, YYNGEE. The CDR3 DNA reads as TGTGCCAGCAGCAAAGCGACCGCCGTAGAGACGCAGTATTTT. It yields the protein CASSKATAVETQYF.

This rearrangement joins TRBV10-3 to TRBJ2-3; D is perhaps TRBD1 (6 bases). The CDR3 is made up of 15 amino acids. V dropped 8 bases and J dropped 2 bases, with 17 bases sitting between them. The germline gives CDR1 ENHRY, CDR2 SYGVKD. As DNA, the CDR3 is TGTGCCATCGGCGGGCTCGCAGGGGTCACAGATACGCAGTATTTT. This codes for CAIGGLAGVTDTQYF.

This clonotype occurred a few times. V gene TRBV18 combines with J gene TRBJ1-1; no firm D call. This CDR3 is built from 12 residues. Looked up from germline, CDR1 is KGHSH and CDR2 is LQKENI. The V end was cut by 2 bases, the J end by 4 bases, with 5 bases between. The CDR3 protein is CASSPSSTEAFF. The CDR3 nucleotides read TGTGCCAGCTCACCATCGTCCACTGAAGCTTTCTTT.

The rearrangement joins TRBV27 to TRBJ1-6; perhaps TRBD1 as D (6 bases). Germline V lookup: CDR1 MNHEY, CDR2 SMNVEV (reference sequence). The CDR3 totals 14 residues. Trimming removed 6 bases at V and 7 bases at J, with 13 bases between. CDR3 protein: CASSQRDRNSPLHF. In nucleotides, the CDR3 is TGTGCCAGCAGCCAGAGAGACAGGAATTCACCCCTCCACTTT.

This clonotype was picked up many times. The chain uses TRBV6-5 and TRBJ1-6; 9 bases align to TRBD1. J gave up 7 bases and V 6 bases, and 7 bases lay outside the gene matches. Germline V gene data show CDR1 as MNHEY and CDR2 as SVGAGI. This CDR3 has 15 residues. CDR3 in amino acids: CASSRPGQGNSPLHF. CDR3 bases: TGTGCCAGCAGCCGACCGGGACAGGGAAATTCACCCCTCCACTTT.

The chain carries TRBV20-1 and TRBJ2-7; D is possibly TRBD2 (6 bases). Trimming removed 0 bases from V and 0 bases from J, with 12 bases in between. The germline CDR1 and CDR2 sequences are DFQATT and SNEGSKA (reference sequence). This CDR3 has 15 amino acids. This CDR3 reads CSAREGGTFSYEQYF. The DNA of the CDR3 is TGCAGTGCTAGAGAGGGCGGGACCTTCTCCTACGAGCAGTACTTC.

The table lists this clonotype with many counts. V gene TRBV6-2 or TRBV6-3 combines with J gene TRBJ1-5, with a possible D match to TRBD1 (5 bases). The CDR3 is 17 amino acids. V was cut by 2 bases and J by 2 bases, with 16 bases left in between. CDR1 is MNHEY and CDR2 is SVGEGT in the germline V gene. Written as DNA, the CDR3 is TGTGCCAGCAGTTACCCCGTCGGGACCCGAGGCAATCAGCCCCAGCATTTT. Translated: CASSYPVGTRGNQPQHF.

A note on this clonotype: Relative to the germline gene, one junction end is altered; a read error may explain this. The chain couples TRBV5-5 to TRBJ2-3, with a weak D call TRBD1 (5 bases). In germline, CDR1 is SGHKS, CDR2 YYEKEE (reference sequence). This CDR3 is built from 12 residues. The DNA for the CDR3 is TGTGCCAGCAGCTGGACGACAGATACGCTGTATTTT. It translates to CASSWTTDTLYF.

In its sample, this clonotype was seen a few times. The chain employs TRBV20-1 and TRBJ2-7; D is perhaps TRBD2 (6 bases). CDR3 size: 14 residues. V gave up 3 bases and J gave up 5 bases, with 17 bases separating them. The V gene's germline CDR1 is DFQATT and CDR2 SNEGSKA (reference sequence). The CDR3 is CSASPGRGTHEQYF. The CDR3 DNA reads as TGCAGTGCTAGCCCCGGGCGGGGTACCCACGAGCAGTACTTC.

The genes are TRBV11-3 and TRBJ2-1; D gene unclear. This CDR3 comprises 13 residues. Germline V gene sequence: CDR1 SGHNT, CDR2 YENEEA. Trimming shortened V by 4 bases and J by 8 bases, and 12 bases separated the two germline ends. CDR3 residues: CASSSPLVDEQFF. The CDR3 bases are TGTGCCAGCAGCTCGCCCCTCGTCGATGAGCAGTTCTTC.

This clonotype was recorded many times. The V call is TRBV7-2, the J call TRBJ1-3; D is ambiguous. V lost 5 bases, J lost 0 bases, and 8 bases lay in between. This CDR3 has 14 amino acids. Germline V gives CDR1 SGHTA, CDR2 FQGNSA. The CDR3 loop is CASSLGHSGNTIYF. In nucleotides, the CDR3 is TGTGCCAGCAGCCTAGGCCACTCTGGAAACACCATATATTTT.

This clonotype was found many times. The J gene is TRBJ1-2, the V gene TRBV7-9; D uncertain. Germline V lookup: CDR1 SEHNR, CDR2 FQNEAQ (reference sequence). Trimming took 3 bases from V and 8 from J, leaving 10 bases between them. The CDR3 is 12 residues long. The CDR3 DNA is TGTGCCAGCAGCTTTCTTAGTACGGGCTACACCTTC. Its protein is CASSFLSTGYTF.